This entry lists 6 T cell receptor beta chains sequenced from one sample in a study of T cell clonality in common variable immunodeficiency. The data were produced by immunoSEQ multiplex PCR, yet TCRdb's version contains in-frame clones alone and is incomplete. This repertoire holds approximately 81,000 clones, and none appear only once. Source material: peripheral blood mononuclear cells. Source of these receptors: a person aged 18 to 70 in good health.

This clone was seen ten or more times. The sequenced part of the CDR3 DNA is TGTGCCAGCAGCCCCGACAGGACTAATGAAAAA. It yields the protein CASSPDRTNEK. The whole CDR3 reads CASSPDRTNEKLFF. The chain is built from TRBV7-2 and TRBJ1-4; weak D call: TRBD1 (6 bases). The CDR3 goes on 3 residues after the read ends, and that part is filled in from the germline J gene. The CDR3 extends over 14 amino acids. In germline, CDR1 is SGHTA, CDR2 FQGNSA. V was shortened by 5 bases and J by 2 bases, with 9 bases between the two germline ends.

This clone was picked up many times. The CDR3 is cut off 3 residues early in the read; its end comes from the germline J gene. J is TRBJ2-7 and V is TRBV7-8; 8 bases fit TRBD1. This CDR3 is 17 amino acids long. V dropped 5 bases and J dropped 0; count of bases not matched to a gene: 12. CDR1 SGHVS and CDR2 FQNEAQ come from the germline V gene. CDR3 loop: CASSASTGGLNSYEQYF. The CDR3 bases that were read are TGTGCCAGCAGCGCTTCTACAGGGGGATTGAACTCCTACGAG.

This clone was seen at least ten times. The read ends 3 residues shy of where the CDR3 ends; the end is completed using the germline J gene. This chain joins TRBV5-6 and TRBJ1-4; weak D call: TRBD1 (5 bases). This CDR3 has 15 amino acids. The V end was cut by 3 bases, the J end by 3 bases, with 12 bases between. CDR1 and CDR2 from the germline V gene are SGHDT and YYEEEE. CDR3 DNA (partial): TGTGCCAGCAGCTCCCGGGGGACTTCTAATGAAAAA. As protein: CASSSRGTSNEK. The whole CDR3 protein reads CASSSRGTSNEKLFF.

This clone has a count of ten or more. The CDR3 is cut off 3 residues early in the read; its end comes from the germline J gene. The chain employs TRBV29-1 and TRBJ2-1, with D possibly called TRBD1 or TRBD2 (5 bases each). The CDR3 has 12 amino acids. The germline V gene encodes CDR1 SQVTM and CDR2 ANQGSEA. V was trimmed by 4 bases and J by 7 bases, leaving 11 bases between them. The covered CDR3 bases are TGCAGCGTTGTGACCGAGGGGAATGAG. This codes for CSVVTEGNE. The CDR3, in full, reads CSVVTEGNEQFF.

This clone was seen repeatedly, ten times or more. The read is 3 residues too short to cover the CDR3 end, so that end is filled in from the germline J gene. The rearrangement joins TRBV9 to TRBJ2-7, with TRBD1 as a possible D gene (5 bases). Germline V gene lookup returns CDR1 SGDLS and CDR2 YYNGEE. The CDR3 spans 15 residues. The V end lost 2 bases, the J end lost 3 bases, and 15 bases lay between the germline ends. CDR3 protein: CASSVSAGPLYEQYF. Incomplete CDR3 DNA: TGTGCCAGCAGCGTCTCCGCAGGGCCCCTCTACGAG.

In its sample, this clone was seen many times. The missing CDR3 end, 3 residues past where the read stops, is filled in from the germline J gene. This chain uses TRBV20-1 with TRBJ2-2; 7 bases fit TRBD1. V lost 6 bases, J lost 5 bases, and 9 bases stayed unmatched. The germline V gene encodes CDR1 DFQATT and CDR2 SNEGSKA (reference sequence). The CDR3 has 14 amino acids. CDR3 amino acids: CSAGKTGVTGELFF. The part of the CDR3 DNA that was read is TGCAGTGCCGGGAAAACAGGGGTAACCGGGGAG.